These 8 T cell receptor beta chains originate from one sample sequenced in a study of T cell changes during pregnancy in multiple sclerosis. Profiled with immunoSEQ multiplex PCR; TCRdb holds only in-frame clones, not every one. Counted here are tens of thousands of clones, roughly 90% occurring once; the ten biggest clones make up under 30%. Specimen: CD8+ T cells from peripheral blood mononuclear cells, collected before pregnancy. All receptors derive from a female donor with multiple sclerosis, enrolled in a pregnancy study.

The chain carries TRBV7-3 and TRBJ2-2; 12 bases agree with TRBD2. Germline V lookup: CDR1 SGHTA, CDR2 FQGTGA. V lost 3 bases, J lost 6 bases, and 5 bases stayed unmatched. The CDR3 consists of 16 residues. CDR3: CASSFRLAGAPGELFF. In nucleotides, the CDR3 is TGTGCCAGCAGCTTCCGACTAGCGGGAGCCCCCGGGGAGCTGTTTTTT.

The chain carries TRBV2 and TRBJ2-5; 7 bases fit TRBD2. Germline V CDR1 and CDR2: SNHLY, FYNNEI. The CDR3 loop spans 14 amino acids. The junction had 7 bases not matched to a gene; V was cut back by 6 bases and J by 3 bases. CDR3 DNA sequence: TGTGCCAGCAGAGCGGGACGGGGGAAAGAGACCCAGTACTTC. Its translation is CASRAGRGKETQYF.

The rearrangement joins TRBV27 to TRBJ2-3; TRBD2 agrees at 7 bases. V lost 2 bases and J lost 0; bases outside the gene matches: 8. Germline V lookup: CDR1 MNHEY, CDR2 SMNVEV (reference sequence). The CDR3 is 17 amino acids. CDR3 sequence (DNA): TGTGCCAGCAGTTTACCGGGGCGGGGACTAAGCACAGATACGCAGTATTTT. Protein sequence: CASSLPGRGLSTDTQYF.

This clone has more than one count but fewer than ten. The CDR3 bases are TGTGCCAGCAGCCCACAGGGAAGGAACACTGAAGCTTTCTTT. This codes for CASSPQGRNTEAFF. This chain connects TRBV7-3 to TRBJ1-1; D may be TRBD1 (6 bases). The germline V gene encodes CDR1 SGHTA and CDR2 FQGTGA. Between the trimmed V and J ends, which lost 5 bases and 1 base, there was a span of 11 bases. The CDR3 consists of 14 residues. Drawing the rest from reference TRBV7-3 and TRBJ1-1, the complete variable domain is GAGVSQTPSNKVTEKGKYVELRCDPISGHTALYWYRQSLGQGPEFLIYFQGTGAADDSGLPNDRFFAVRPEGSVSTLKIQRTERGDSAVYLCASSPQGRNTEAFFGQGTRLTVV.

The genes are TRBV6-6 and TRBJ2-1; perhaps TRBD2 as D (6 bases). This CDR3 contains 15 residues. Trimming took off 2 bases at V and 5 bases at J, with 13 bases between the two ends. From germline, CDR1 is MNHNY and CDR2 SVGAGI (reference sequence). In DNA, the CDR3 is TGTGCCAGCAGTTACGGCGGGGCGCCTCACAATGAGCAGTTCTTC. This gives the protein CASSYGGAPHNEQFF.

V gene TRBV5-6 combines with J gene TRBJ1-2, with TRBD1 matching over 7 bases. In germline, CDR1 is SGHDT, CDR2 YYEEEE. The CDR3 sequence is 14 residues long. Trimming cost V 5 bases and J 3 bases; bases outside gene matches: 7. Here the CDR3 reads CASRISGTDYGYTF. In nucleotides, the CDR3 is TGTGCCAGCAGAATTTCCGGGACAGACTATGGCTACACCTTC.

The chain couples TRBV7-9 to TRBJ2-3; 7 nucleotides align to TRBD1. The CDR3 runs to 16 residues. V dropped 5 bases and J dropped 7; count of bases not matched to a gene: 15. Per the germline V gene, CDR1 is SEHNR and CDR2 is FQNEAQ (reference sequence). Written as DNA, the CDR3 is TGTGCCAGCAGCGGGACAGAGTACCAGTCTCTATATACGCAGTATTTT. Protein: CASSGTEYQSLYTQYF.

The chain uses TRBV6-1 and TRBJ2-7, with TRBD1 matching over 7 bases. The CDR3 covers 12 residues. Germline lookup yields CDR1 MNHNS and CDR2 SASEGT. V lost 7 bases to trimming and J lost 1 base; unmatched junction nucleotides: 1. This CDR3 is CASTGQSYEQYF. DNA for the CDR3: TGTGCCAGCACGGGACAGTCCTACGAGCAGTACTTC.